This TCR beta chain was recovered during a study of cytomegalovirus exposure and HLA in healthy donors. This PCR relied on a set of 60 Vbeta primers and 13 Jbeta primers. Produced via immunoSEQ multiplex PCR; TCRdb's table is partial and in-frame only. The sample shows 72,000 or so clones, about 60% of them seen only once. CDR3 length: 15 amino acids. Germline trimming cut 5 bases from V and 6 bases from J; bases unmatched to any gene: 6. Germline CDR1 MNHEY, CDR2 SMNVEV (reference sequence). The source is a woman aged 50 to 60 in good health and CMV-seronegative. Specimen: PBMCs. The chain uses TRBV27 and TRBJ1-5; 11 bases are shared with TRBD1. This chain's CDR3 is CASSTGQGATQPQHF. CDR3 nucleotide sequence: TGTGCCAGCAGTACCGGACAGGGGGCGACTCAGCCCCAGCATTTT.